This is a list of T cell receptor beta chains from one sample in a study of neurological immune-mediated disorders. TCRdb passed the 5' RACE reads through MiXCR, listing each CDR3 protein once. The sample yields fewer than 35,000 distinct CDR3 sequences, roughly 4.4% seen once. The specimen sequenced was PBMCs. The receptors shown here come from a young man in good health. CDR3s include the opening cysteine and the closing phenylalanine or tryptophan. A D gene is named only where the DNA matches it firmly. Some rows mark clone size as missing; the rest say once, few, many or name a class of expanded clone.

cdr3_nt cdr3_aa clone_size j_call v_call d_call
TGTGCCATCAGTGAAGCCGGACCGCTCAATTCACCCCTCCACTTT CAISEAGPLNSPLHF many TRBJ1-6 TRBV10-3 .
TGCAGTGCCTTTCGGACAGGGGACGGCGGGGAGCTGTTTTTT CSAFRTGDGGELFF many TRBJ2-2 TRBV20-1 TRBD1
TGTGCCAGCAGTTTTGGAATACTAGCGGGGGGACCAGATACGCAGTATTTT CASSFGILAGGPDTQYF many TRBJ2-3 TRBV12-3/TRBV12-4 TRBD2
TGTGCCAGCAGCTCGACAGGGGGCTTTGGGCATGAGCAGTTCTTC CASSSTGGFGHEQFF few TRBJ2-1 TRBV11-3 TRBD1
TGTGCCAGCAGCGGGGGGGGGTTGGGCAATCAGCCCCAGCATTTT CASSGGGLGNQPQHF many TRBJ1-5 TRBV5-8 .
TGTGCCAGCAGCCAAACGGACCACAATGAGCAGTTCTTC CASSQTDHNEQFF many TRBJ2-1 TRBV5-6 .
TGCGCCAGCAGCTTGAGCCAGATCTATGGCTACACCTTC CASSLSQIYGYTF many TRBJ1-2 TRBV5-1 .
TGCAGTGTCGCTAGCGGGGGGGGTTCTCAAGAGACCCAGTACTTC CSVASGGGSQETQYF many TRBJ2-5 TRBV20-1 TRBD2
TGTGCCAGCAGCCGATTGGACAGGGCTTATACCTTC CASSRLDRAYTF many TRBJ1-2 TRBV3-1 TRBD1
TGCAGTGCTCCGGACAGGGAAATCCAAGAGACCCAGTACTTC CSAPDREIQETQYF many TRBJ2-5 TRBV20-1 TRBD1
TGTGCCAGCAGCCAGGGACTAGCGGAGACCCAGTACTTC CASSQGLAETQYF many TRBJ2-5 TRBV14 TRBD2
TGCAGTGCTAGAGATCATGAGGGGGGGGCTTTCTTT CSARDHEGGAFF many TRBJ1-1 TRBV20-1 .
TGCGCCAGCAGCTTGGTTGGCCAGGACGGTGGCTACACCTTC CASSLVGQDGGYTF many TRBJ1-2 TRBV5-1 .
TGTGCCAGCAGGACAGGGATGTACACCGGGGAGCTGTTTTTT CASRTGMYTGELFF few TRBJ2-2 TRBV6-1 TRBD1
TGTGCCAGCAGTCGGGACAGGGGGATTGAGACCCAGTACTTC CASSRDRGIETQYF many TRBJ2-5 TRBV12-3/TRBV12-4 TRBD1
TGTGCCAGCAGCTCCGGACAGGCCGTCTACGAGCAGTACTTC CASSSGQAVYEQYF many TRBJ2-7 TRBV9 TRBD1
TGCAGTGCCCAAGGACAGGGGGCGGCATGGGGCAACGTCCTGACTTTC CSAQGQGAAWGNVLTF many TRBJ2-6 TRBV20-1 TRBD1
TGTGCCAGCAGCTTCTCGACAGGGAGTTCACCCCTCCACTTT CASSFSTGSSPLHF many TRBJ1-6 TRBV6-5 TRBD1
TGTGCCAGCAGCTTTGGGGGGGGCCGCCTGCCGCGGCCCTACAATGAGCAGTTCTTC CASSFGGGRLPRPYNEQFF many TRBJ2-1 TRBV7-9 .
TGTGCCAGCAGCTTCCAGTCTAGCGGGGGGAATGAGCAGTTCTTC CASSFQSSGGNEQFF many TRBJ2-1 TRBV7-2 TRBD2
TGCGCCAGCAGCTTACGGGCCATACCGTCTGGGGCCAACGTCCTGACTTTC CASSLRAIPSGANVLTF many TRBJ2-6 TRBV5-1 .
TGTGCCAGCAGTCGGACAGGCCCCAATGAGCAGTTCTTC CASSRTGPNEQFF many TRBJ2-1 TRBV5-6 TRBD1
TGTGCCAGCAGCCAAGCTAGCAGGAATGAGCAGTTCTTC CASSQASRNEQFF many TRBJ2-1 TRBV4-2 .
TGTGCCAGCAGCTTGGACGGGGGGAATAACTATGGCTACACCTTC CASSLDGGNNYGYTF many TRBJ1-2 TRBV5-5 .
TGCAGTGGCGTCCGGGACAGGGGAGATTCACCCCTCCACTTT CSGVRDRGDSPLHF many TRBJ1-6 TRBV20-1 TRBD1
TGTGCCAGCTCACCACAGGGTCCGGGCACTGAAGCTTTCTTT CASSPQGPGTEAFF many TRBJ1-1 TRBV18 .
TGCAGTGCTAGAGATCCGCGACAGGGGGAAGGAAAACTGTTTTTT CSARDPRQGEGKLFF many TRBJ1-4 TRBV20-1 TRBD1
TGCGCCAGCAGCCGCGGACAGGTGGGGGATTCACCCCTCCACTTT CASSRGQVGDSPLHF many TRBJ1-6 TRBV5-1 TRBD1
TGCAGTGCTCGAGAGTTGGGGATTTGGGGACAACACAACAATGAGCAGTTCTTC CSARELGIWGQHNNEQFF many TRBJ2-1 TRBV20-1 .
TGCGCCAGCAGCTGGCACAGGGGGTTGGGGGATGAGCAGTTCTTC CASSWHRGLGDEQFF many TRBJ2-1 TRBV5-1 TRBD1
TGTGCCAGCTCACGATCCGGGACCAGGGGTTCCTACGAGCAGTACTTC CASSRSGTRGSYEQYF many TRBJ2-7 TRBV18 .
TGTGCCAGCAGCTTCGAGGCAGGCGGAAACACCATATATTTT CASSFEAGGNTIYF many TRBJ1-3 TRBV5-8 .
TGTGCCAGCAGTTTAACGGGGGATTCACCCCTCCACTTT CASSLTGDSPLHF many TRBJ1-6 TRBV12-3/TRBV12-4 .
TGCAGTGCTTCATGGACAGGGGGGAACACAGATACGCAGTATTTT CSASWTGGNTDTQYF many TRBJ2-3 TRBV20-1 TRBD1
TGTGCCAGCAGCTTAACAGTGCCCGCCGGGGATACGCAGTATTTT CASSLTVPAGDTQYF many TRBJ2-3 TRBV7-2 .
TGCGCCAGCAGCTTGGGAGGGACAGGAGGGCAGCCCCAGCATTTT CASSLGGTGGQPQHF many TRBJ1-5 TRBV5-1 TRBD1
TGTGCCAGCATCCGGGACCCGGGGGATGCTGAGCAGTTCTTC CASIRDPGDAEQFF many TRBJ2-1 TRBV7-3 .
TGCGCCAGCAGCGAACGGGGGGACTACACAGATACGCAGTATTTT CASSERGDYTDTQYF medium-sized TRBJ2-3 TRBV5-1 TRBD2
TGTGCCAGCAGTTTACTGACAGGGGAGTGGGTCGCTGAAGCTTTCTTT CASSLLTGEWVAEAFF many TRBJ1-1 TRBV12-3/TRBV12-4 TRBD1
TGTGCCAGCAGCTCTAACCAGCCGGACAGCAACACCGGGGAGCTGTTTTTT CASSSNQPDSNTGELFF many TRBJ2-2 TRBV7-9 .
TGTGCCAGCAGCACATCAATGTGGGACAGGGGTTCAGATACGCAGTATTTT CASSTSMWDRGSDTQYF many TRBJ2-3 TRBV9 TRBD1
TGTGCCATCAGTGAGAATCAGGACCCGGTTCCCGGGGAGCTGTTTTTT CAISENQDPVPGELFF . TRBJ2-2 TRBV10-3 .
TGTGCCAGCAGTTTTCTGTGGGGAAGCTCCTACAATGAGCAGTTCTTC CASSFLWGSSYNEQFF many TRBJ2-1 TRBV27 .
TGCAGTGCTAGAGCCGGGGGGAACTATGGCTACACCTTC CSARAGGNYGYTF many TRBJ1-2 TRBV20-1 .
TGTGCCAGCAGTCAGGGGGCGTTCTCAGGGGCAGCTTTCTTT CASSQGAFSGAAFF many TRBJ1-1 TRBV7-8 TRBD1
TGTGCCAGCAGCTCCTCGGACGGAGGAGAGACCCAGTACTTC CASSSSDGGETQYF many TRBJ2-5 TRBV11-1 .
TGTGCCAGCAGTTACCCGACAGAGAAAGGGGGGACCCAGTACTTC CASSYPTEKGGTQYF many TRBJ2-5 TRBV6-5 .
TGTGCCAGCAGGCCTACAGGGGCCCAGGAGACCCAGTACTTC CASRPTGAQETQYF many TRBJ2-5 TRBV27 TRBD1
TGCAGTGCTCGGCGGGGTTCTATTAGCAATCAGCCCCAGCATTTT CSARRGSISNQPQHF many TRBJ1-5 TRBV20-1 .
TGTGCCAGCAGCTTGACAACTAGGGACTATGGCTACACCTTC CASSLTTRDYGYTF many TRBJ1-2 TRBV5-5 .
TGCAGTGCTAGGATTGGAGGGAGCTCCTACGAGCAGTACTTC CSARIGGSSYEQYF . TRBJ2-7 TRBV20-1 .
TGTGCCAGCAGTGCGGGTAGCGGGGGGACTTCGGGGAGAGAGTTCTTC CASSAGSGGTSGREFF many TRBJ2-1 TRBV6-2/TRBV6-3 TRBD2
TGTGCCAGCAGATTACAGGGGGCGGGGACTGAAGCTTTCTTT CASRLQGAGTEAFF many TRBJ1-1 TRBV6-5 TRBD1
TGTGCCAGCAGTTACTCCGTCGGGGGGCATTCACCCCTCCACTTT CASSYSVGGHSPLHF many TRBJ1-6 TRBV6-5 .
TGTGCCAGCAGCTTGCCTCCGGGACAGGGAGGCACTGAAGCTTTCTTT CASSLPPGQGGTEAFF few TRBJ1-1 TRBV7-6 TRBD1
TGTGCCAGCAGTTTGTCCGGACAGGGTTTCTACGAGCAGTACTTC CASSLSGQGFYEQYF many TRBJ2-7 TRBV27 TRBD1
TGTGCCAGCAGTTTAGCAGGGACCCAGTACTTC CASSLAGTQYF many TRBJ2-5 TRBV12-3/TRBV12-4 .